What follows are 26 T cell receptor beta chains derived from one specimen sequenced in a study of cytomegalovirus exposure and HLA in healthy donors. TCRdb's copy holds only in-frame clones and misses some; the assay was immunoSEQ multiplex PCR. The sample has 150,000 to 200,000 clones; about 80% are singletons. Sequenced input: PBMCs. Source of these receptors: a man aged 18 to 29 in good health and CMV-seropositive.

V is TRBV19 and J is TRBJ1-4; D uncertain. From germline, CDR1 is LNHDA and CDR2 SQIVND (reference sequence). The CDR3 runs 15 residues. V was trimmed by 4 bases and J by 5 bases, leaving 14 bases between them. The CDR3 coding sequence is TGTGCCAGTAGTAGCCCCAGAGGGCTGAATGAAAAACTGTTTTTT. Translating gives CASSSPRGLNEKLFF.

CDR3 bases: TGTGCCAGCAGCCAAGGTCTAGGGGGCTACGAGCAGTACTTC. Protein product: CASSQGLGGYEQYF. The chain uses TRBV14 and TRBJ2-7, with D perhaps TRBD1 (6 bases). This CDR3 comprises 14 residues. V was trimmed by 1 base and J by 3 bases, leaving 10 bases between them. CDR1 is SGHDN and CDR2 is FVKESK in the germline V gene.

CDR3 protein: CASSPLSRGEQYF. In DNA, the CDR3 is TGTGCCAGCAGCCCCCTTTCCAGGGGCGAGCAGTACTTC. The V gene is TRBV7-3, the J gene TRBJ2-7; D may be TRBD1 (6 bases). Trimming stripped 5 bases from V and 6 bases from J, with 14 bases between. Germline CDR1 is SGHTA and CDR2 is FQGTGA. The CDR3 covers 13 residues.

V usage is TRBV6-5 and J usage is TRBJ2-6; D is ambiguous. V shed 7 bases and J shed 0 bases, with 7 bases lying between them. The CDR3 runs to 14 residues. The germline gives CDR1 MNHEY, CDR2 SVGAGI. The chain's CDR3 is CASNSLSGANVLTF. CDR3 DNA sequence: TGTGCCAGCAATTCACTCTCTGGGGCCAACGTCCTGACTTTC.

In this sample, this clone turned up a few times. The junction departs from germline at one end; a sequencing error may be responsible. The chain links TRBV5-1 to TRBJ2-3; D not resolved. Germline CDR1 and CDR2: SGHRS and YFSETQ. The CDR3 loop spans 12 amino acids. CDR3 region: CASILGTVTQYF. DNA of the CDR3: TGCGCCAGCATTCTTGGTACAGTTACGCAGTATTTT.

The chain uses TRBV10-3 and TRBJ2-1; 11 bases align to TRBD2. Germline CDR1 reads ENHRY; CDR2 reads SYGVKD. With V trimmed by 11 bases and J by 6 bases, 9 bases remained unmatched. The CDR3 has 14 residues. CDR3 protein: CASLAGATSNEQFF. Here the CDR3 DNA reads TGTGCCTCACTAGCGGGAGCGACTTCCAATGAGCAGTTCTTC.

The chain links TRBV2 to TRBJ2-6, with 10 bases that match TRBD2. This CDR3 spans 17 amino acids. Trimming took 4 bases from V and 3 from J; bases not matched to a gene: 6. Germline V gene lookup returns CDR1 SNHLY and CDR2 FYNNEI. CDR3 nucleotide sequence: TGTGCCAGCAGTGCGCTAGCGGGAGCAATTGGGGCCAACGTCCTGACTTTC. Amino acid sequence: CASSALAGAIGANVLTF.

V usage is TRBV18 and J usage is TRBJ1-5; 7 positions match TRBD1. This CDR3 is 15 amino acids long. V lost 6 bases, J lost 5 bases, and 10 bases stayed unmatched. The germline V gene has CDR1 KGHSH and CDR2 LQKENI. CDR3 nucleotides: TGTGCCAGCTCCGCGGACAGGTCGGATCATCAGCCCCAGCATTTT. It translates to CASSADRSDHQPQHF.

The chain employs TRBV6-1 and TRBJ2-5; unclear D gene. CDR3 length: 12 amino acids. Per the germline V gene, CDR1 is MNHNS and CDR2 is SASEGT. The V end lost 6 bases, the J end lost 4 bases, and 9 bases lay between the germline ends. The CDR3 DNA sequence: TGTGCCAGCAGCCCACCGGTAGAGACCCAGTACTTC. Translating it yields CASSPPVETQYF.

V and J are TRBV30 and TRBJ1-2; no clear D gene. There are 10 residues in the CDR3. CDR1 GTSNPN and CDR2 SVGIG come from the germline V gene (reference sequence). The V gene lost 7 bases and the J gene lost 8 bases, with 11 bases spanning the gap. CDR3 nucleotide sequence: TGTGCCTCCTCTCCAGCGGGCTACACCTTC. It encodes CASSPAGYTF.

The chain has TRBV9 and TRBJ2-5, with 7 bases that match TRBD2. The CDR3 is 16 residues long. Germline CDR1 is SGDLS and CDR2 is YYNGEE. Losses at the gene ends were 2 bases for V and 5 bases for J; bases not matched to a gene: 12. This CDR3 is CASSVAPDAGGETQYF. CDR3 sequence (DNA): TGTGCCAGCAGCGTGGCCCCGGACGCCGGGGGGGAGACCCAGTACTTC.

The CDR3 DNA reads as TGTGCCAGCAGTTTGACTAAGGTGCGGGACGAGCAGTACTTC. It yields the protein CASSLTKVRDEQYF. The chain uses TRBV27 and TRBJ2-7; D is possibly TRBD2 (5 bases). Trimming removed 3 bases at V and 5 bases at J, with 14 bases between. In germline, CDR1 is MNHEY, CDR2 SMNVEV (reference sequence). The CDR3 is 14 residues long.

This clone is a singleton in its sample. The chain carries TRBV6-6 and TRBJ2-2, with 7 bases lining up with TRBD2. Trimming cost V 5 bases and J 2 bases; bases outside gene matches: 5. Germline V gene sequence: CDR1 MNHNY, CDR2 SVGAGI (reference sequence). This CDR3 spans 15 amino acids. CDR3: CASSPLAVNTGELFF. CDR3 DNA sequence: TGTGCCAGCAGTCCTCTAGCGGTTAACACCGGGGAGCTGTTTTTT.

This chain connects TRBV27 to TRBJ2-1; 11 nucleotides align to TRBD2. CDR1 and CDR2 (germline): MNHEY, SMNVEV (reference sequence). This CDR3 contains 17 residues. V was pared by 3 bases and J by 5 bases, with 9 bases of the junction left unmatched. As DNA, the CDR3 is TGTGCCAGCAGTTTCCTAGCGGGAGGTGGGTCGCACAATGAGCAGTTCTTC. Amino acids: CASSFLAGGGSHNEQFF.

The rearrangement uses TRBV5-1 and TRBJ2-3, with 7 bases lining up with TRBD2. The CDR3 has 14 amino acids. Germline CDR1 reads SGHRS; CDR2 reads YFSETQ. V shed 3 bases and J 4 bases; nucleotides not matched to a gene: 5. The CDR3 bases are TGCGCCAGCAGCTCACTCGGGGGGTCAGATACGCAGTATTTT. Translation gives CASSSLGGSDTQYF.

V gene TRBV2 combines with J gene TRBJ1-5; 10 nucleotides agree with TRBD1. Germline lookup yields CDR1 SNHLY and CDR2 FYNNEI. The CDR3 totals 20 residues. The ends lost 8 bases at V and 2 bases at J; junction bases unmatched: 21. CDR3 nucleotide sequence: TGTGCCAGCTCTGACCCTTTTGACAGGGGGCGCGTAATAGGCAATCAGCCCCAGCATTTT. Its translation is CASSDPFDRGRVIGNQPQHF.

This chain joins TRBV7-2 and TRBJ2-7; unclear D gene. CDR3 length: 13 amino acids. Germline values: CDR1 SGHTA, CDR2 FQGNSA. V was trimmed by 5 bases and J by 3 bases, leaving 11 bases between them. The CDR3 spells CASSPPSVYEQYF. CDR3 nucleotide sequence: TGTGCCAGCAGCCCTCCTAGTGTCTACGAGCAGTACTTC.

The J gene is TRBJ1-2, the V gene TRBV12-5, with D uncertain. Germline lookup yields CDR1 LGHNT and CDR2 FRNRAP. V was clipped by 5 bases and J by 4 bases, with 11 bases between them. CDR3 length: 13 residues. CDR3 region: CASGPEGLYGYTF. The CDR3 bases are TGTGCTAGTGGTCCCGAGGGCCTCTATGGCTACACCTTC.

The J gene is TRBJ2-7, the V gene TRBV29-1; TRBD1 matches at 8 bases. Germline V gives CDR1 SQVTM, CDR2 ANQGSEA. CDR3 size: 15 residues. J gave up 6 bases and V 3 bases, and 13 bases lay outside the gene matches. The CDR3 nucleotides are TGCAGCGTTGAGCGAGACAGGGGAATTCTTGGCGAGCAGTACTTC. Translation gives CSVERDRGILGEQYF.

This clone has just one count. The chain recombines TRBV5-1 with TRBJ2-3; TRBD2 matches 12 bases. CDR1 and CDR2 from the germline V gene are SGHRS and YFSETQ. The CDR3 sequence is 16 residues long. Trimming at V came to 0 bases and at J to 4 bases, leaving 3 bases not matched to a gene. The CDR3 sequence: CASSLELAGGADTQYF. The CDR3 DNA reads TGCGCCAGCAGCTTGGAACTAGCGGGAGGAGCAGATACGCAGTATTTT.

The chain uses TRBV29-1 and TRBJ2-1, with 8 bases that match TRBD2. This CDR3 has 12 residues. V lost 3 bases, J lost 8 bases, and 3 bases stayed unmatched. Germline loops: CDR1 SQVTM, CDR2 ANQGSEA. The CDR3 protein is CSVDLAGYEQFF. The CDR3, as DNA: TGCAGCGTTGATTTAGCGGGATATGAGCAGTTCTTC.

V is TRBV28 and J is TRBJ2-7, with D perhaps matching TRBD2 (6 bases). The V end was cut by 4 bases, the J end by 0 bases, with 13 bases between. Germline CDR1 and CDR2: MDHEN and SYDVKM. CDR3 length: 15 residues. As DNA, the CDR3 is TGTGCCAGCAGTTACCGGGACTTCGGCTCCTACGAGCAGTACTTC. Translating gives CASSYRDFGSYEQYF.

This chain connects TRBV27 to TRBJ1-2; 7 nucleotides line up with TRBD1. CDR1 is MNHEY and CDR2 is SMNVEV in the germline V gene (reference sequence). The ends lost 2 bases at V and 4 bases at J; junction bases unmatched: 4. This CDR3 has 14 amino acids. CDR3 DNA sequence: TGTGCCAGCAGTTTAAGGACAGGCCCCTATGGCTACACCTTC. This encodes CASSLRTGPYGYTF.

V usage is TRBV7-2 and J usage is TRBJ2-2, with 8 nucleotides matching TRBD2. CDR3 length: 15 residues. The germline CDR1 and CDR2 sequences are SGHTA and FQGNSA. The ends lost 6 bases at V and 9 bases at J; junction bases unmatched: 12. The CDR3 loop reads CASSQVPGGPWELFF. The DNA of the CDR3 is TGTGCCAGCAGTCAAGTCCCGGGAGGGCCATGGGAGCTGTTTTTT.

V and J are TRBV23-1 and TRBJ2-7, with 15 bases matching TRBD2. TRBV23-1 is sorted into the ORF group, with uncertain function. CDR3 size: 14 residues. V lost 3 bases to trimming and J lost 7 bases; unmatched junction nucleotides: 1. Written as DNA, the CDR3 is TGCGCCAGCAGTCAGGGACTAGCGGGAGGTGAGCAGTACTTC. Residues: CASSQGLAGGEQYF.

This chain joins TRBV5-1 and TRBJ1-1, with 7 bases lining up with TRBD1. V was pared by 4 bases and J by 0 bases, with 6 bases of the junction left unmatched. The germline V gene encodes CDR1 SGHRS and CDR2 YFSETQ. This CDR3 comprises 15 residues. The CDR3, as DNA: TGCGCCAGCAGCGGGGACAGCATTCTGAACACTGAAGCTTTCTTT. This encodes CASSGDSILNTEAFF.